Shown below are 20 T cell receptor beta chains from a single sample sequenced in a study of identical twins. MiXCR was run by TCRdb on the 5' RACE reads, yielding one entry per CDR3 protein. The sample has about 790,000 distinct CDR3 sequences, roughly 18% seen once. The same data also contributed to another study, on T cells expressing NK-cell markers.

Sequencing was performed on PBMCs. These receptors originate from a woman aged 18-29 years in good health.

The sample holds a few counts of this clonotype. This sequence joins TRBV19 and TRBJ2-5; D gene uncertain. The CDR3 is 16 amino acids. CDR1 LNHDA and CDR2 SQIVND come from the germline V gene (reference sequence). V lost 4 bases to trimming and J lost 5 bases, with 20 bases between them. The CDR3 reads CASSRRLYSGWETQYF. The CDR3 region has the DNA TGTGCCAGTAGTAGACGCCTCTACTCTGGGTGGGAGACCCAGTACTTC.

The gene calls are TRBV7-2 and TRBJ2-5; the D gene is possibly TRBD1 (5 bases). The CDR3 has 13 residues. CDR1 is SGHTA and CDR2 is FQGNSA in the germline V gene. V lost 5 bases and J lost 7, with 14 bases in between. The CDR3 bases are TGTGCCAGCAGCGAAGGGCCCCAGGGGACCCAGTACTTC. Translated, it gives CASSEGPQGTQYF.

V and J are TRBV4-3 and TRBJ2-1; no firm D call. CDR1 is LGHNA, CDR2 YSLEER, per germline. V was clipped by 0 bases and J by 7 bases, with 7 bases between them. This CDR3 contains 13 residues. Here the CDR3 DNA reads TGCGCCAGCAGCCAAGAAGTGCCAAATGAGCAGTTCTTC. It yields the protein CASSQEVPNEQFF.

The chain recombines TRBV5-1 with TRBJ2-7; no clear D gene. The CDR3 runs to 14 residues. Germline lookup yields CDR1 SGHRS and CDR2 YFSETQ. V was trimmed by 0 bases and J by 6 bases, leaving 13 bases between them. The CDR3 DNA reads TGCGCCAGCAGCTTGGATGGGGTAAGAAGCGAGCAGTACTTC. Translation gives CASSLDGVRSEQYF.

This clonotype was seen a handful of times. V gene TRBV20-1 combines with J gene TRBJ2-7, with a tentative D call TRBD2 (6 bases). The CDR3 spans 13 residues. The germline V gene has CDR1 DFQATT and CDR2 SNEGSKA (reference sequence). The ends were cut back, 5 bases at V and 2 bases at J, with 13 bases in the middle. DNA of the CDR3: TGCAGTGCTGGGCGACTAGTCGCCTACGAGCAGTACTTC. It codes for CSAGRLVAYEQYF.

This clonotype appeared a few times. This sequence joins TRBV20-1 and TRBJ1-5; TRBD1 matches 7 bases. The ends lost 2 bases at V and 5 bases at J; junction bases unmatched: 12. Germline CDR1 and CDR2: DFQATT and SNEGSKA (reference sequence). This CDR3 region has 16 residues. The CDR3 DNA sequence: TGCAGTGCTAGACAGGGGGGCAGTTCGGAAGATCAGCCCCAGCATTTT. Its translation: CSARQGGSSEDQPQHF.

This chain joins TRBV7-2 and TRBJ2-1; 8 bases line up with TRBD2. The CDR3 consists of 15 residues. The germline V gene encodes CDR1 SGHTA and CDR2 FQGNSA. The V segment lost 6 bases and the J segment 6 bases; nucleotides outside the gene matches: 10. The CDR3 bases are TGTGCCAGCAGTGCGGGGCTCAGCGGGGGCAATGAGCAGTTCTTC. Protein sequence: CASSAGLSGGNEQFF.

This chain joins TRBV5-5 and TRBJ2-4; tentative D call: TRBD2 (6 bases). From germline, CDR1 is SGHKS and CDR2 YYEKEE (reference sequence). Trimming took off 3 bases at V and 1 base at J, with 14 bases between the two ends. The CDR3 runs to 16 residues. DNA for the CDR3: TGTGCCAGCAGCTCATTAACAGGAGGGGCCAAAAACATTCAGTACTTC. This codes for CASSSLTGGAKNIQYF.

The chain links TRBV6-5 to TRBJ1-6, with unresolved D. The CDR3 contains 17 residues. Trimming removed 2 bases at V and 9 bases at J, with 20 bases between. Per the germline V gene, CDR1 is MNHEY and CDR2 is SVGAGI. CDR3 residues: CASSYGLDVTSSSPLHF. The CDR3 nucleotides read TGTGCCAGCAGTTACGGTCTAGACGTAACGAGTAGTTCACCCCTCCACTTT.

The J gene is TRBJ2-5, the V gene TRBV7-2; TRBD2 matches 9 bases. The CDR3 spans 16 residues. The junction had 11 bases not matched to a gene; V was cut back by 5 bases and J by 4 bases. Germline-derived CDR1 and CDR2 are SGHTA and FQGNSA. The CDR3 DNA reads TGTGCCAGCAGCCCCGCTAGCGGGAAAGGGGTAGAGACCCAGTACTTC. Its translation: CASSPASGKGVETQYF.

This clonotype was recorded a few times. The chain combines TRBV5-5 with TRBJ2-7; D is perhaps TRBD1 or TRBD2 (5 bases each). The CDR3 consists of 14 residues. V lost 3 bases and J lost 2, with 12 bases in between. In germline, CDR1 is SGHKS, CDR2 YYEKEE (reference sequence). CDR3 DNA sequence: TGTGCCAGCAGCTCTCCCGGGACCACCTACGAGCAGTACTTC. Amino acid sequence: CASSSPGTTYEQYF.

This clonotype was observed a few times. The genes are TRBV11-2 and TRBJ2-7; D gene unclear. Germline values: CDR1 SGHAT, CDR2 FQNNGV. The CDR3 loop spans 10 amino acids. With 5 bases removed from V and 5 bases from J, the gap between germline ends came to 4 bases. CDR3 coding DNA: TGTGCCAGCAGCCCCCACGAGCAGTACTTC. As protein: CASSPHEQYF.

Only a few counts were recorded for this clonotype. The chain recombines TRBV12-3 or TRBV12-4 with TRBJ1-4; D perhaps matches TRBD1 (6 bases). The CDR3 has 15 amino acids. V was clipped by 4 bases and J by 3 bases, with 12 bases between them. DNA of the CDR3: TGTGCCAGCAGTTCCTGGGGGCCGCCTAATGAAAAACTGTTTTTT. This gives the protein CASSSWGPPNEKLFF.

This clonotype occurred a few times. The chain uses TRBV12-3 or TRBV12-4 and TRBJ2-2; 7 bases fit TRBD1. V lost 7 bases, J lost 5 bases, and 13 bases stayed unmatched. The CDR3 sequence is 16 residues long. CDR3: CASTVTNRGVTGELFF. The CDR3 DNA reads TGTGCCAGCACCGTAACAAACAGGGGAGTAACCGGGGAGCTGTTTTTT.

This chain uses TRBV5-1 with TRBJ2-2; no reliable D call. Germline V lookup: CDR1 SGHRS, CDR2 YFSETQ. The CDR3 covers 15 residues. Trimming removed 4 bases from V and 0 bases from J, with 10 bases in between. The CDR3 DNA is TGCGCCAGCAGCCCACTAAACGCGAACACCGGGGAGCTGTTTTTT. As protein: CASSPLNANTGELFF.

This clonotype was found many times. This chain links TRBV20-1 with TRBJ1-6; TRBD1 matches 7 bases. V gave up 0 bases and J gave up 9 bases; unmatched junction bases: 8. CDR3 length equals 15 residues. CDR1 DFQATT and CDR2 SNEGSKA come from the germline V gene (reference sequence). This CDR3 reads CSAREPGTETSPLHF. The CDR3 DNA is TGCAGTGCTAGAGAGCCGGGGACAGAAACTTCACCCCTCCACTTT.

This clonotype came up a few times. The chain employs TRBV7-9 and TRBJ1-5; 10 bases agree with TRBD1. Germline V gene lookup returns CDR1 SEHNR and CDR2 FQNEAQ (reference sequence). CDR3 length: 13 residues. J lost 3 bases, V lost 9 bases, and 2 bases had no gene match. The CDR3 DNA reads TGTGCCAGTGGGACAGGGGCCAATCAGCCCCAGCATTTT. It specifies CASGTGANQPQHF.

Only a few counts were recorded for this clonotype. CDR3 loop: CASSGTGGWEKLFF. CDR3 sequence (DNA): TGTGCCAGCAGTGGAACAGGGGGCTGGGAAAAACTGTTTTTT. The chain is built from TRBV12-3 or TRBV12-4 and TRBJ1-4; 9 bases agree with TRBD1. This CDR3 spans 14 amino acids. V was clipped by 5 bases and J by 8 bases; unmatched bases: 6.

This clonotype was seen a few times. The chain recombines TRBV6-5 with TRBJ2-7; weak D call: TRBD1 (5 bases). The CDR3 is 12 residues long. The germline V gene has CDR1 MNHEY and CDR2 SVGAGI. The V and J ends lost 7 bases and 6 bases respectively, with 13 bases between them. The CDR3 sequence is CASTDQGSEQYF. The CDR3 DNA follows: TGTGCCAGCACTGACCAGGGATCCGAGCAGTACTTC.

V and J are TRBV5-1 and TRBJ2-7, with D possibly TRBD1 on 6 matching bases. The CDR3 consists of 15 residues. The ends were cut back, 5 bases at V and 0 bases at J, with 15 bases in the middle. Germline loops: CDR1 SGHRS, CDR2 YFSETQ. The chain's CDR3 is CASSTLGATSYEQYF. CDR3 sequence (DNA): TGCGCCAGCAGTACGTTGGGGGCCACCTCCTACGAGCAGTACTTC.